What follows are 32 T cell receptor beta chains derived from one specimen sequenced in a study of shared clonotypes between healthy human individuals. Measured with immunoSEQ multiplex PCR; TCRdb has only the in-frame clones, and not every one. The sample has 2 million to 2.5 million clones; 90% to 95% are singletons. The sequencing input was naive CD4+ T cells sorted from blood. Subset specified: CD45RA+ positively selected. All receptors derive from a man aged 18 to 35 in good health.

This clone is a singleton in its sample. The rearrangement links TRBV7-6 to TRBJ2-3, with 10 bases that match TRBD2. Germline-derived CDR1 and CDR2 are SGHVS and FNYEAQ. The CDR3 sequence is 18 residues long. The J segment lost 2 bases and the V segment lost 5 bases, leaving 13 bases of the junction unmatched. CDR3 nucleotides: TGTGCCAGCAGCAAAGAGCTAGCGGGAGTTCCCCCCACAGATACGCAGTATTTT. Encoded protein: CASSKELAGVPPTDTQYF.

V usage is TRBV6-5 and J usage is TRBJ2-7; TRBD1 matches 10 bases. The germline CDR1 and CDR2 sequences are MNHEY and SVGAGI. The CDR3 is made up of 14 amino acids. After removal of 5 bases from V and 5 bases from J, the junction contained 6 bases not matched to a gene. In nucleotides, the CDR3 is TGTGCCAGCAGTAGGGGACAGGGGCGGGACGAGCAGTACTTC. Translated, it gives CASSRGQGRDEQYF.

Of note for this clone: Different DNA sequences within this sample yield the same CDR3. The rearrangement links TRBV7-2 to TRBJ2-3; no reliable D call. Germline CDR1 SGHTA, CDR2 FQGNSA. The CDR3 consists of 15 residues. Between the trimmed V and J ends, which lost 0 bases and 0 bases, there was a span of 7 bases. CDR3 sequence reads: CASSLAGRSTDTQYF. In DNA, the CDR3 is TGTGCCAGCAGCTTAGCGGGAAGAAGCACAGATACGCAGTATTTT.

The V gene is TRBV6-4, the J gene TRBJ1-4, with TRBD1 identical over 7 bases. The CDR3 runs 14 residues. J gave up 8 bases and V 7 bases, and 10 bases lay outside the gene matches. The germline V gene encodes CDR1 MRHNA and CDR2 SNTAGT. The CDR3 protein is CASTRTGVKEKLFF. The CDR3, as DNA: TGTGCCAGCACCAGAACAGGGGTCAAGGAAAAACTGTTTTTT.

The rearrangement links TRBV28 to TRBJ2-1; possibly TRBD2 for D (7 bases). From germline, CDR1 is MDHEN and CDR2 SYDVKM. This CDR3 has 13 amino acids. Trimming took off 8 bases at V and 5 bases at J, with 13 bases between the two ends. This CDR3 is CASGGAGNNEQFF. The CDR3 DNA reads as TGTGCCAGCGGGGGGGCAGGAAACAATGAGCAGTTCTTC.

CDR3 sequence (DNA): TGCGCCAGCAGCCAAGGACAGTATGGCTACACCTTC. Protein sequence: CASSQGQYGYTF. This rearrangement joins TRBV5-1 to TRBJ1-2; the D gene is possibly TRBD1 (6 bases). There are 12 residues in the CDR3. The V end was cut by 4 bases, the J end by 5 bases, with 9 bases between. In germline, CDR1 is SGHRS, CDR2 YFSETQ.

The chain carries TRBV10-1 and TRBJ2-2, with D hard to call. CDR3 length: 14 residues. CDR1 and CDR2 from the germline V gene are WNHNN and SYGVQD (reference sequence). With 3 bases removed from V and 2 bases from J, the gap between germline ends came to 7 bases. The CDR3 DNA sequence: TGCGCCAGCAGTGATGACCCAAACACCGGGGAGCTGTTTTTT. It is translated as CASSDDPNTGELFF.

The gene calls are TRBV30 and TRBJ2-3, with TRBD2 identical over 13 bases. CDR1 and CDR2 from the germline V gene are GTSNPN and SVGIG (reference sequence). V was clipped by 1 base and J by 4 bases; unmatched bases: 14. This CDR3 spans 19 amino acids. CDR3 protein: CAWSGYSWTSGSLADTQYF. CDR3 coding DNA: TGTGCCTGGAGTGGCTACTCCTGGACTAGCGGGAGCCTAGCAGATACGCAGTATTTT. The entire variable domain, with the rest obtained from reference TRBV30 and TRBJ2-3, is as follows: SQTIHQWPATLVQPVGSPLSLECTVEGTSNPNLYWYRQAAGRGLQLLFYSVGIGQISSEVPQNLSASRPQDRQFILSSKKLLLSDSGFYLCAWSGYSWTSGSLADTQYFGPGTRLTVL.

The chain's CDR3 is CASSVTPTTSHYGYTF. CDR3 DNA: TGTGCCAGCAGCGTTACCCCCACGACAAGCCACTATGGCTACACCTTC. The rearrangement joins TRBV11-2 to TRBJ1-2; no firm D call. V was pared by 5 bases and J by 3 bases, with 19 bases between. This CDR3 is 16 amino acids long. Germline values: CDR1 SGHAT, CDR2 FQNNGV.

V is TRBV18 and J is TRBJ1-1; 8 bases line up with TRBD1. Germline CDR1 reads KGHSH; CDR2 reads LQKENI. The CDR3 has 14 residues. V lost 4 bases to trimming and J lost 3 bases; unmatched junction nucleotides: 4. CDR3 amino acids: CASSLTGGDTEAFF. CDR3 in DNA: TGTGCCAGCTCACTTACAGGGGGGGACACTGAAGCTTTCTTT.

This clone has just one count. V and J are TRBV5-1 and TRBJ2-3; D remains unclear. The CDR3 runs 13 residues. The ends were cut back, 2 bases at V and 3 bases at J, with 7 bases in the middle. Germline loops: CDR1 SGHRS, CDR2 YFSETQ. The CDR3 sequence is CASSFYGTDTQYF. The DNA of the CDR3 is TGCGCCAGCAGCTTCTATGGAACAGATACGCAGTATTTT. Full variable domain (missing parts from reference TRBV5-1 and TRBJ2-3): KAGVTQTPRYLIKTRGQQVTLSCSPISGHRSVSWYQQTPGQGLQFLFEYFSETQRNKGNFPGRFSGRQFSNSRSEMNVSTLELGDSALYLCASSFYGTDTQYFGPGTRLTVL.

This chain links TRBV4-1 with TRBJ1-4, with 10 bases lining up with TRBD1. Per the germline V gene, CDR1 is MGHRA and CDR2 is YSYEKL. This CDR3 comprises 19 residues. V was clipped by 0 bases and J by 8 bases; unmatched bases: 15. The CDR3 nucleotides are TGCGCCAGCAGCCAAGATTTATCCGGGACAGGGGATATTTGGGAAAAACTGTTTTTT. Translation gives CASSQDLSGTGDIWEKLFF.

The rearrangement joins TRBV7-2 to TRBJ2-3; TRBD2 is a possible D gene (5 bases). V shed 3 bases and J shed 5 bases, with 15 bases lying between them. This CDR3 is 15 amino acids long. Germline loops: CDR1 SGHTA, CDR2 FQGNSA. The DNA of the CDR3 is TGTGCCAGCAGCTTCACACTAGTCTCAAGAGATACGCAGTATTTT. This gives the protein CASSFTLVSRDTQYF.

V is TRBV7-2 and J is TRBJ1-5; D remains unclear. Per germline, CDR1 SGHTA and CDR2 FQGNSA. Trimming removed 0 bases at V and 5 bases at J, with 8 bases between. This CDR3 is built from 14 residues. The CDR3: CASSLADIYQPQHF. The CDR3 DNA reads as TGTGCCAGCAGCTTAGCTGACATCTATCAGCCCCAGCATTTT. Full variable domain (outside the CDR3, taken from reference TRBV7-2 and TRBJ1-5): GAGVSQSPSNKVTEKGKDVELRCDPISGHTALYWYRQSLGQGLEFLIYFQGNSAPDKSGLPSDRFSAERTGGSVSTLTIQRTQQEDSAVYLCASSLADIYQPQHFGDGTRLSIL.

The rearrangement joins TRBV16 to TRBJ2-7, with D tentatively TRBD1 (6 bases). Trimming cost V 1 base and J 1 base, with 11 bases left between them. CDR1 and CDR2 from the germline V gene are KGHSY and FQNENV. The CDR3 is 15 residues long. The CDR3 is CASSQWGRGSYEQYF. The DNA for the CDR3 is TGTGCCAGCAGCCAATGGGGCAGGGGATCCTACGAGCAGTACTTC.

In its sample, this clone was seen once. The genes are TRBV30 and TRBJ2-7; 7 bases fit TRBD1. CDR1 is GTSNPN, CDR2 SVGIG, per germline (reference sequence). Germline trimming cut 3 bases from V and 1 base from J; bases unmatched to any gene: 9. The CDR3 runs to 15 residues. The CDR3 is CAWRDPGTASYEQYF. The CDR3 DNA reads as TGTGCCTGGAGGGACCCCGGGACAGCGTCCTACGAGCAGTACTTC.

The V call is TRBV7-2, the J call TRBJ1-4; possible D gene TRBD1, 6 bases. CDR1 SGHTA and CDR2 FQGNSA come from the germline V gene. There are 14 residues in the CDR3. V was trimmed by 3 bases and J by 8 bases, leaving 13 bases between them. In DNA form, the CDR3 reads TGTGCCAGCAGCTTGACAGGAGGAAAAGAAAAACTGTTTTTT. It encodes CASSLTGGKEKLFF.

V is TRBV19 and J is TRBJ2-1; TRBD2 aligns across 10 bases. The CDR3 is 16 amino acids. Looked up from germline, CDR1 is LNHDA and CDR2 is SQIVND (reference sequence). The V and J ends lost 5 bases and 4 bases, in that order; junction bases with no gene match: 8. The CDR3 DNA reads as TGTGCCAGTAGTTTTAGCGGGGGGAGTTTATACAATGAGCAGTTCTTC. Its protein is CASSFSGGSLYNEQFF.

The rearrangement links TRBV30 to TRBJ2-3; D may be TRBD2 (6 bases). The CDR3 is 17 residues long. Trimming took off 2 bases at V and 3 bases at J, with 21 bases between the two ends. CDR1 is GTSNPN, CDR2 SVGIG, per germline (reference sequence). The CDR3 reads CAWSFVRTTGRTDTQYF. The CDR3 DNA reads as TGTGCCTGGAGTTTTGTTAGGACTACTGGTCGAACAGATACGCAGTATTTT.

This chain joins TRBV4-2 and TRBJ2-3, with a weak D call TRBD2 (5 bases). Trimming removed 5 bases at V and 10 bases at J, with 16 bases between. The CDR3 covers 13 residues. CDR1 is LGHNA and CDR2 is YNFKEQ in the germline V gene. The CDR3 DNA reads as TGTGCCAGCAGCGAGGACTCCTTGAGGGCGCAGTATTTT. It yields the protein CASSEDSLRAQYF.

Only one count was recorded for this clone. This chain uses TRBV15 with TRBJ2-1; D may be TRBD1 or TRBD2 (5 bases each). Trimming stripped 7 bases from V and 4 bases from J, with 17 bases between. The CDR3 extends over 15 amino acids. Germline lookup yields CDR1 LNHNV and CDR2 YYDKDF (reference sequence). The CDR3 DNA reads TGTGCCACCAAAAGGGACCTAGGACCTTACAATGAGCAGTTCTTC. Its protein is CATKRDLGPYNEQFF.

The chain couples TRBV6-5 to TRBJ2-3; 9 bases line up with TRBD2. Germline V gives CDR1 MNHEY, CDR2 SVGAGI. This CDR3 comprises 14 residues. V lost 6 bases to trimming and J lost 3 bases; unmatched junction nucleotides: 4. In DNA form, the CDR3 reads TGTGCCAGCAGCCCTAGCGGGGCAACAGATACGCAGTATTTT. As protein: CASSPSGATDTQYF.

Details on this clone: Other DNA sequences in this specimen translate into the identical CDR3. The rearrangement joins TRBV29-1 to TRBJ2-7; TRBD2 aligns across 11 bases. Looked up from germline, CDR1 is SQVTM and CDR2 is ANQGSEA. Trimming took 7 bases from V and 3 from J; bases not matched to a gene: 5. The CDR3 extends over 13 amino acids. The chain's CDR3 is CSAGTSGVYEQYF. DNA for the CDR3: TGCAGCGCCGGGACTAGCGGAGTCTACGAGCAGTACTTC.

The chain recombines TRBV10-3 with TRBJ1-2; 8 bases agree with TRBD1. The CDR3 length is 16 residues. V was pared by 10 bases and J by 0 bases, with 13 bases of the junction left unmatched. The germline gives CDR1 ENHRY, CDR2 SYGVKD. The CDR3 loop is CATQPTGTGPNYGYTF. The CDR3, as DNA: TGTGCCACACAGCCTACCGGGACAGGCCCTAACTATGGCTACACCTTC.

This chain joins TRBV5-1 and TRBJ2-1; 16 bases align to TRBD2. The germline V gene encodes CDR1 SGHRS and CDR2 YFSETQ. V lost 3 bases to trimming and J lost 10 bases; unmatched junction nucleotides: 4. The CDR3 runs 15 residues. The CDR3 bases are TGCGCCAGCAGCTGGGGGACTAGCGGGAGGGGCGAGCAGTTCTTC. Its translation is CASSWGTSGRGEQFF.

A word on this clone: Other DNA variants within this sample encode the same CDR3. The chain carries TRBV5-1 and TRBJ1-1; tentative D call: TRBD1 (6 bases). Germline-derived CDR1 and CDR2 are SGHRS and YFSETQ. V was shortened by 0 bases and J by 0 bases, with 12 bases between the two germline ends. This CDR3 region has 16 residues. The chain's CDR3 is CASSLEGVLMNTEAFF. CDR3 DNA sequence: TGCGCCAGCAGCTTGGAGGGGGTACTTATGAACACTGAAGCTTTCTTT.

J is TRBJ1-1 and V is TRBV19, with 7 bases aligning to TRBD1. The germline gives CDR1 LNHDA, CDR2 SQIVND (reference sequence). The CDR3 covers 14 residues. The junction had 4 bases not matched to a gene; V was cut back by 5 bases and J by 1 base. Here the CDR3 DNA reads TGTGCCAGTAGTTACCGGACAGGGAACACTGAAGCTTTCTTT. Translation: CASSYRTGNTEAFF.

This clone was found a few times. The V gene is TRBV30, the J gene TRBJ2-1, with 9 bases fitting TRBD2. V was clipped by 2 bases and J by 12 bases; unmatched bases: 11. The CDR3 covers 14 residues. CDR1 is GTSNPN, CDR2 SVGIG, per germline (reference sequence). The CDR3 is CAWSFSGGTMGQFF. CDR3 in DNA: TGTGCCTGGAGTTTTAGCGGGGGCACAATGGGGCAGTTCTTC.

The chain is built from TRBV5-4 and TRBJ2-3; 11 bases agree with TRBD2. CDR3 length equals 16 residues. Trimming removed 4 bases from V and 3 bases from J; junction bases left unmatched: 7. CDR1 is SGHNT and CDR2 is YYREEE in the germline V gene (reference sequence). The CDR3 region has the DNA TGTGCCAGCAGCACGGGACTAGCGGATCCTACAGATACGCAGTATTTT. This encodes CASSTGLADPTDTQYF.

In regard to this clone: Other DNA variants within this sample encode the same CDR3. The CDR3 protein is CASSRDSGEQYF. In DNA, the CDR3 is TGTGCCAGCTCACGGGACTCTGGGGAGCAGTACTTC. The genes are TRBV18 and TRBJ2-7; TRBD2 is a possible D gene (6 bases). The CDR3 is made up of 12 amino acids. The V gene's germline CDR1 is KGHSH and CDR2 LQKENI. V lost 4 bases, J lost 7 bases, and 11 bases lay in between.

This chain joins TRBV19 and TRBJ2-7; 8 bases agree with TRBD1. The CDR3 contains 14 residues. After removal of 9 bases from V and 2 bases from J, the junction contained 9 bases not matched to a gene. The germline V gene has CDR1 LNHDA and CDR2 SQIVND (reference sequence). The CDR3 DNA follows: TGTGCCAGCAACCCGGACAGGGTCCCCTACGAGCAGTACTTC. Its translation is CASNPDRVPYEQYF.

The chain links TRBV19 to TRBJ2-5, with TRBD1 matching over 10 bases. The CDR3 length is 15 residues. The trim removed 3 bases at V and 5 bases at J, leaving 6 bases unmatched. From germline, CDR1 is LNHDA and CDR2 SQIVND (reference sequence). For the CDR3, the DNA is TGTGCCAGTAGTATCGGGACAGGGGAACTGGAGACCCAGTACTTC. This translates into CASSIGTGELETQYF.